This T cell receptor beta chain was recovered during a study of vaccination effects on CD4 cells after COVID-19. The CDR3 has 15 residues. Germline loops: CDR1 GTSNPN, CDR2 SVGIG (reference sequence). V was cut by 3 bases and J by 1 base, with 15 bases left in between. Antigen-specific CD4+ T cells expanded by the ViraFEST assay with viral peptide pools were then sequenced. Investigators separated out CD4+ T cells once around nine days of culture had passed. None of the vaccinated had previously contracted SARS-CoV-2, and their nucleocapsid antibodies tested negative. As for this clone: Antigen unknown.

The repertoire was sequenced with immunoSEQ multiplex PCR; TCRdb's copy has only in-frame clones and lacks some. This table has around 68,000 clones, 75% to 85% appearing once. The clonotype originates from a human donor who received a COVID-19 vaccine. The V gene is TRBV30, the J gene TRBJ1-1; TRBD1 is a possible D gene (5 bases). The sample here was CD4+ T cells from PBMCs cultured with SARS-CoV-2 spike peptides, taken before COVID-19 vaccination. The CDR3 coding sequence is TGTGCCTGGAGGCTTGGGGGTGTAACGAACACTGAAGCTTTCTTT. Its translation is CAWRLGGVTNTEAFF.